A single T cell receptor (beta chain) is shown here with its context. TCRdb reprocessed the 5' RACE reads with MiXCR, giving one entry per CDR3 protein. Of about 67,000 distinct CDR3 sequences in the sample, about 17% are singletons; the top ten hold under 6%. This entry is derived from a study of HIV-infected patients and healthy controls. This TCR derives from a human donor in good health. Sequenced: CD4+ T cells from blood.

CDR3 coding DNA: TGTGCCAGCAGTGAACTCGACAGGGCCCAAGGTGAGCAGTTCTTC. Encoded protein: CASSELDRAQGEQFF. The chain has TRBV25-1 and TRBJ2-1, with 7 positions matching TRBD1. Germline-derived CDR1 and CDR2 are MGHDK and SYGVNS. V lost 2 bases to trimming and J lost 9 bases; unmatched junction nucleotides: 10. This CDR3 is 15 amino acids long.